The rows below give T cell receptor beta chains drawn from one sample of a study of sequential checkpoint blockade in melanoma. Here immunoSEQ multiplex PCR was the method, and the copy in TCRdb shows in-frame clones only, minus some. The data contain 10,000 to 15,000 clones, around 20% of them singletons. Material: tumor tissue (inferred from file names), obtained from a patient given nivolumab and ipilimumab in sequence. The receptors here all came from a human donor with melanoma. Each CDR3 is given with its conserved first and last residue. The D gene is left open where the match is weak. Not all rows give a size; the values are once, few, many and, for expanded clones, a class.

clone size	V gene	D gene	J gene	CDR3 protein	CDR3 DNA
NA	TRBV18	TRBD2	TRBJ2-7	CASQSPGEPGGDEQYF	TGTGCCAGCCAGTCACCGGGGGAACCGGGGGGTGACGAGCAGTACTTC
few	TRBV6-8	NA	TRBJ1-5	CASKPGSNQPQHF	TGTGCCAGCAAACCAGGTAGCAATCAGCCCCAGCATTTT
few	TRBV1	NA	TRBJ2-7	CASSQGRSYEQYF	TGCGCCAGCAGCCAAGGGCGGTCCTACGAGCAGTACTTC
many	TRBV23-1	NA	TRBJ1-1	CASTTSLNTEAFF	TGCGCCAGCACCACCTCATTGAACACTGAAGCTTTCTTT
once	TRBV14	NA	TRBJ2-2	CASSQGINTGELFF	TGTGCCAGCAGCCAGGGGATTAACACCGGGGAGCTGTTTTTT
few	TRBV6-8	NA	TRBJ2-1	CASMSSDITYNEQFF	TGTGCCAGCATGTCTAGCGATATAACCTACAATGAGCAGTTCTTC
few	TRBV2	TRBD1	TRBJ1-5	CASSGSGQGANQPQHF	TGTGCCAGCAGTGGGTCAGGACAGGGGGCAAATCAGCCCCAGCATTTT
few	TRBV11-3	NA	TRBJ2-7	CASSLVSGFNYEQYF	TGTGCCAGCAGCTTAGTATCCGGATTCAACTACGAGCAGTACTTC
NA	TRBV19	NA	TRBJ2-7	CASSMGEASYEQYF	TGTGCCAGTAGTATGGGGGAGGCCTCCTACGAGCAGTACTTC
few	TRBV18	NA	TRBJ2-5	CASSPAEKTQYF	TGTGCCAGCTCACCAGCGGAGAAGACCCAGTACTTC
once	TRBV15	TRBD1	TRBJ1-2	CATSRPDRRPYGYTF	TGTGCCACCAGCAGACCGGACAGGCGACCCTATGGCTACACCTTC
NA	TRBV7-6	TRBD1	TRBJ2-1	CASNWDRVGNEQFF	TGTGCCAGCAACTGGGACAGGGTTGGGAATGAGCAGTTCTTC
NA	TRBV6-8	NA	TRBJ2-2	CASGAFGTQSGELFF	TGTGCCAGCGGAGCGTTCGGGACTCAATCCGGGGAGCTGTTTTTT
NA	TRBV6-8	TRBD2	TRBJ2-2	CASSRLAGGVTNTGELFF	TGTGCCAGCAGCAGACTAGCGGGAGGGGTTACGAACACCGGGGAGCTGTTTTTT
few	TRBV28	NA	TRBJ1-5	CASHLGAVKTQPQHF	TGTGCCAGCCACCTCGGGGCAGTCAAGACTCAGCCCCAGCATTTT
NA	TRBV18	NA	TRBJ1-2	CASSPLDTRAFYGYTF	TGTGCCAGCTCACCACTCGATACTCGTGCCTTCTATGGCTACACCTTC
few	TRBV27	NA	TRBJ2-4	CASSLGRAGKNIQYF	TGTGCCAGCAGTTTGGGCAGGGCGGGCAAAAACATTCAGTACTTC
NA	TRBV29-1	TRBD1	TRBJ1-1	CSARDRLDTEAFF	TGCAGCGCCAGGGACAGGTTGGACACTGAAGCTTTCTTT
medium-sized	TRBV6-8	NA	TRBJ2-5	CASSYSNSGQPETQYF	TGTGCCAGCAGTTACTCGAATTCCGGACAGCCCGAGACCCAGTACTTC
NA	TRBV9	NA	TRBJ2-2	CASKGRNTGELFF	TGTGCCAGCAAGGGCAGGAACACCGGGGAGCTGTTTTTT
few	TRBV29-1	NA	TRBJ1-1	CSVEDGGYTEAFF	TGCAGCGTTGAAGACGGAGGGTACACTGAAGCTTTCTTT
once	TRBV18	TRBD2	TRBJ2-3	CASSGQREITDTQYF	TGTGCCAGCTCAGGGCAGCGGGAGATCACAGATACGCAGTATTTT
many	TRBV11-3	TRBD1	TRBJ1-4	CASRAGGANEKLFF	TGTGCCAGCAGGGCAGGGGGGGCTAATGAAAAACTGTTTTTT
few	TRBV6-8	NA	TRBJ2-3	CASSSGWADTQYF	TGTGCCAGCAGTTCAGGATGGGCGGATACGCAGTATTTT
few	TRBV15	NA	TRBJ1-4	CATSRDGGLSPTNEKLFF	TGTGCCACCAGCAGAGATGGGGGACTAAGCCCAACTAATGAAAAACTGTTTTTT
NA	TRBV19	TRBD1	TRBJ1-5	CASRRTGYNQPQHF	TGTGCCAGTCGGCGGACAGGCTACAATCAGCCCCAGCATTTT
medium-sized	TRBV28	NA	TRBJ2-7	CASSLNGDSYEQYF	TGTGCCAGCAGTTTAAATGGTGACTCCTACGAGCAGTACTTC